The rows below give T cell receptor beta chains drawn from one sample of a study of identical twins. TCRdb reprocessed the 5' RACE reads with MiXCR, giving one entry per CDR3 protein. Among some 710,000 distinct CDR3 sequences, around 6% were seen once, and the ten largest hold about 2%. What was sequenced was naive T cells sorted from blood. These receptors originate from a man younger than 35 in good health. Both conserved end residues are part of each CDR3. The order of the fields is D gene, V gene, J gene, CDR3 protein. A D gene is named only where the DNA matches it firmly.

-	TRBV6-5	TRBJ2-1	CASSYPGRPGSYNEQFF
TRBD2	TRBV5-1	TRBJ2-5	CASSLLIPSGEETQYF
TRBD2	TRBV7-9	TRBJ2-5	CASSLANSGRGQETQYF
TRBD1	TRBV7-6	TRBJ1-3	CASSFLTTQGGLYGNTIYF
-	TRBV29-1	TRBJ2-1	CSVGAGEQFF
-	TRBV20-1	TRBJ2-1	CSARLLSSYNEQFF
-	TRBV29-1	TRBJ2-2	CSVPDGAGELFF
TRBD2	TRBV24-1	TRBJ2-3	CATSDPFGAGDTDTQYF
TRBD1	TRBV11-2	TRBJ2-1	CASSYRGPGGQFF
-	TRBV5-6	TRBJ1-1	CASSPVGALGTEAFF
TRBD2	TRBV7-2	TRBJ2-5	CASSFLGEGQETQYF
-	TRBV20-1	TRBJ1-6	CSARGKTVSSYNSPLHF
-	TRBV7-8	TRBJ2-2	CASSLRWRDTGELFF
TRBD1	TRBV2	TRBJ2-6	CASTRTGTVTGANVLTF
-	TRBV20-1	TRBJ2-1	CSAMVGGLDNEQFF
TRBD2	TRBV7-2	TRBJ2-7	CASSFERGTYEQYF
TRBD1	TRBV12-3/TRBV12-4	TRBJ1-4	CASSLADRTGSDEKLFF
TRBD2	TRBV2	TRBJ2-5	CASRKYQAGLAGLGETQYF
TRBD2	TRBV15	TRBJ2-1	CATDGGTISGGQFF
-	TRBV7-9	TRBJ1-1	CASSLGRPRGNTEAFF